This T cell receptor beta chain is from a study of shared clonotypes between healthy human individuals (dated by TCRdb to 2018 to 2021). The study in broad terms: The cohort included a few men and a couple of women between 18 and 49 years of age. For each donor, CD4 naive and CD4 memory were each given three plates, CD8 naive was given two plates, and CD8 memory was given one plate. Blood TCR repertoires of a handful of healthy adults were deeply sequenced to estimate repertoire size and the extent of clonotype sharing between individuals. To increase sequencing depth and limit assay-specific biases, TCR repertoire library preparation and sequencing were carried out by different laboratories using diverse techniques. Between about 0.8 and 9 billion PBMCs per donor were obtained by leukapheresis.

The CDR3 has 16 amino acids, counting the end cysteine and phenylalanine. Only the CDR3 DNA stays, 48 bases, in frame from base 1. CDR1 SEHNR and CDR2 FQNEAQ are derived from the germline V gene (reference sequence). V lost 5 bases and J lost 2 bases, and the count of bases not matched to a germline gene is 11. Beyond this particular receptor, the publication reports: Larger estimated clonotype richness was generally found for naive subsets than for memory subsets. The small number of donors limited the genetic and exposure-history diversity represented. Sampling was limited to blood, and TCR repertoires in tissue likely differ from TCR repertoires in blood. Even with the large sequencing depth, rarefaction of the sorted-subset datasets indicated that sequencing was incomplete. Sharing across a few donors was observed for approximately 5% of naive CD4, over 3% of naive CD8, 2% to 2.5% of memory CD4, and around 0.4% of memory CD8 clonotypes. Compared with non-shared clonotypes, clonotypes shared by all four sorted-subset donors had higher generation probabilities. Based on pairwise subsampling, the degree of clonotype sharing among donors was expected to be affected by sequencing depth.

In this sample, this clone turned up once. Its antigen is still unknown. No much larger clone exists at a distance of one base, and base qualities are not known. Using the deep immunoSEQ assay, multiplex PCR amplified TCR CDR3 regions from genomic DNA. Extracted genomic DNA from each cell subset was distributed evenly across all wells of several immunoSEQ 96-well plates, and each plate was treated as a replicate. For sorted subsets, 150 to 250 ng of genomic DNA, equivalent to some 33,000 T cell genomes, went into each replicate PCR. The purified libraries were quantified using a Qubit 3.0 fluorometer, sized with a Bioanalyzer 2100, and then quantified again using the KAPA Library Quantification kit. Every immunoSEQ 96-well plate was sequenced on a dedicated single-read 150-cycle Illumina NextSeq 550 flow cell. The authors' analysis ran thus. Because the immunoSEQ output included only junctional sequences and no quality scores, the filtering could not be the same as the filtering used for full-length reads. Sequences were annotated with PyIR, a Python wrapper for IgBLAST v1.9, and V/J genes and CDR3 were assigned using IMGT germline references. Reads with weak V/J assignments (E-value above 1e-6), missing CDR3, stop codons, out-of-frame junctions, or ambiguous translated residues were removed. V3J clonotypes were defined by identical inferred V gene, J gene, and CDR3 amino acid sequence. Percentage overlap between repertoires was calculated by dividing the number of shared unique clonotypes by the size of the smaller repertoire. RTK rarefaction, the Chao1 estimator, and Recon v2.1 estimates of unobserved clonotypes were used to assess repertoire richness. For all TCRbeta clonotypes obtained by the gDNA method from several donors, generation probabilities were computed with OLGA. Sourced from immuneACCESS, this table was stored by TCRdb with only in-frame sequences that have V and J called. A share of the clones is absent; for the studies checked, an unresolved V gene accounts for under half, and the remainder has no known explanation. Clone size and the V and J calls come from that table; the DNA yielded D and trimming. This sample holds about 2.1 million clones; around 93% were observed only once. In total, the top ten clones hold roughly 1.7% of the sample.

CD8 naive samples were obtained by positive selection for CCR7 among CD45RO-negative cells, yielding a CD45RA+CCR7+ population from which TemRA cells were excluded. The donors were healthy, HIV-negative adults who had no recently reported acute infections or vaccinations. Every donor was a Caucasian adult living in Nashville, Tennessee, USA. After blood collection by leukapheresis, PBMCs were isolated using Ficoll-Histopaque density gradient centrifugation and then cryopreserved in the vapor phase of liquid nitrogen. Purity and quantity of every magnetically sorted T cell population were checked by analytical flow cytometry. Genomic DNA was isolated from every sorted fraction and measured by UV absorbance on a Nanodrop 2000c.

Sequencing was done on a sample of naive CD8+ T cells from PBMCs. The cell subset or site label here, explained by the study, means: CD45RA+CCR7+. The receptor's source is a man aged 18 to 29 in good health. Some clones in this sample may be carry-over from other donors' samples. The chain links TRBV7-9 with TRBJ2-7; 8 bases in between match TRBD2. The nucleotides read TGTGCCAGCAGCCCGATCAGCGGGAGCGGCACCTACGAGCAGTACTTC. This translates into CASSPISGSGTYEQYF.